This T cell receptor beta chain was sequenced during a study of blood T cells in healthy people across ages. General study findings and limits: Estimates of diversity drawn from one million T cells were considered underestimates.

Primers used in a second PCR of about 6 to 11 cycles were a sample-barcoded 5' primer and a J-beta primer mix. Each sample provided no less than 3 million CDR3-containing paired-end reads. TCRdb fed the 5' RACE reads into MiXCR, producing one record per CDR3 protein. The sample shows 780,000 or so distinct CDR3 sequences, 25% of them seen only once. Samples had at least 6.5 million PBMCs isolated from them. This clonotype has just a few counts. Its antigen is not identified. The CDR3 consists of 15 residues. The V segment lost 3 bases and the J segment 4 bases; nucleotides outside the gene matches: 6. Germline-derived CDR1 and CDR2 are SGHTA and FQGTGA. Another study also made use of these data, one on T cells of mothers and their children.

The clonotype comes from a boy aged 5 to 17 in good health. J is TRBJ2-1 and V is TRBV7-3, with 7 positions matching TRBD2. What was sequenced was blood. CDR3 protein: CASSLASGTYNEQFF. The CDR3 nucleotides are TGTGCCAGCAGCTTGGCTAGCGGAACATACAATGAGCAGTTCTTC.